One sample yielded the 32 T cell receptor beta chains listed below, sequenced in a study of blood T cell repertoires in COVID-19. Here immunoSEQ multiplex PCR was the method, and the copy in TCRdb shows in-frame clones only, minus some. The sample yields some 220,000 clones, around 90% seen once. Sequencing was done on a sample of peripheral blood. The receptors come from a woman aged 18-29 years who had recovered from COVID-19.

This chain joins TRBV7-2 and TRBJ1-1, with D possibly matching TRBD1 (5 bases). Trimming took off 4 bases at V and 5 bases at J, with 11 bases between the two ends. The CDR3 extends over 13 amino acids. Germline lookup yields CDR1 SGHTA and CDR2 FQGNSA. The CDR3 reads CASSSHGGTEAFF. The CDR3 DNA sequence: TGTGCCAGCAGCTCTCACGGGGGGACTGAAGCTTTCTTT.

This clone was counted between two and nine times. CDR3 nucleotides: TGTGCCAGCTCACCACCGACAGGGGGGGGACGAGGCTTCGAGCAGTACTTC. Residues: CASSPPTGGGRGFEQYF. V usage is TRBV18 and J usage is TRBJ2-7; the match to TRBD1 covers 9 bases. The CDR3 has 17 amino acids. The V gene's germline CDR1 is KGHSH and CDR2 LQKENI. The ends lost 0 bases at V and 6 bases at J; junction bases unmatched: 12.

As for this clone: A read error may produce the germline difference seen at one junction end. The chain joins TRBV3-1 (or the pseudogene TRBV3-2) to TRBJ2-3, with TRBD2 identical over 7 bases. This CDR3 is built from 18 residues. CDR1 and CDR2 from the germline V gene are LGHDT and YNNKEL (reference sequence). This CDR3 is CASSQVKGGLDRTDTQYF. The CDR3 DNA reads TGTGCCAGCAGCCAAGTTAAGGGCGGACTAGATCGCACGGATACGCAGTATTTT.

V and J are TRBV2 and TRBJ1-3; 7 bases line up with TRBD1. The length of the CDR3 is 16 residues. Germline V gene data show CDR1 as SNHLY and CDR2 as FYNNEI. The trim removed 4 bases at V and 0 bases at J, leaving 6 bases unmatched. CDR3: CASSGLGQDSGNTIYF. The CDR3 coding sequence is TGTGCCAGCAGTGGGCTTGGACAGGACTCTGGAAACACCATATATTTT.

Only a few counts were recorded for this clone. This chain joins TRBV11-2 and TRBJ1-6; D uncertain. CDR3 size: 15 residues. V lost 2 bases and J 5 bases, leaving 10 bases between the germline ends. Germline assignment: CDR1 SGHAT and CDR2 FQNNGV. The CDR3 region has the DNA TGTGCCAGCAGCTTATTTAGGACTAATAATTCACCCCTCCACTTT. It specifies CASSLFRTNNSPLHF.

This clone occurred a few times. This chain uses TRBV5-1 with TRBJ2-7, with a possible D match to TRBD1 (7 bases). The CDR3 has 16 residues. V lost 1 base, J lost 7 bases, and 21 bases lay in between. Germline CDR1 SGHRS, CDR2 YFSETQ. The CDR3 DNA sequence: TGCGCCAGCAGCTTGTCGTCAGACATAGCAGGGGGGGAGCAGTACTTC. Translation gives CASSLSSDIAGGEQYF. Filled out from reference TRBV5-1 and TRBJ2-7, the complete variable domain reads KAGVTQTPRYLIKTRGQQVTLSCSPISGHRSVSWYQQTPGQGLQFLFEYFSETQRNKGNFPGRFSGRQFSNSRSEMNVSTLELGDSALYLCASSLSSDIAGGEQYFGPGTRLTVT.

The chain recombines TRBV11-1 with TRBJ1-6; D ambiguous. This CDR3 has 14 residues. V lost 3 bases to trimming and J lost 5 bases, with 8 bases between them. Germline V lookup: CDR1 SGHAT, CDR2 FQDESV (reference sequence). The CDR3 is CASSFLVDNSPLHF. Written as DNA, the CDR3 is TGTGCCAGCAGCTTCCTTGTCGATAATTCACCCCTCCACTTT.

The chain is built from TRBV4-3 and TRBJ2-1, with TRBD2 matching 10 bases. The CDR3 sequence is 16 residues long. With 0 bases clipped from V and 6 bases from J, the junction kept 5 bases outside the gene matches. Germline V lookup: CDR1 LGHNA, CDR2 YSLEER. In DNA form, the CDR3 reads TGCGCCAGCAGCCAAGATGAGCGGGAGGGACTCAATGAGCAGTTCTTC. Translating it yields CASSQDEREGLNEQFF.

The chain recombines TRBV7-9 with TRBJ1-1; D is ambiguous. The CDR3 has 15 amino acids. Germline V lookup: CDR1 SEHNR, CDR2 FQNEAQ (reference sequence). V lost 1 base, J lost 2 bases, and 11 bases lay in between. The CDR3 reads CASSLEEMINTEAFF. DNA of the CDR3: TGTGCCAGCAGCTTAGAGGAGATGATTAACACTGAAGCTTTCTTT.

The chain joins TRBV2 to TRBJ1-2; 7 positions match TRBD1. Per the germline V gene, CDR1 is SNHLY and CDR2 is FYNNEI. Germline trimming cut 7 bases from V and 4 bases from J; bases unmatched to any gene: 6. There are 13 residues in the CDR3. CDR3 DNA sequence: TGTGCCAGCACCAGACAGGGCATCTATGGCTACACCTTC. It specifies CASTRQGIYGYTF.

The CDR3 nucleotides are TGTGCCAGTATCCAAAGGGGTTCCGGGGCCAACGTCCTGACTTTC. It encodes CASIQRGSGANVLTF. The chain recombines TRBV19 with TRBJ2-6, with D possibly matching TRBD1 (5 bases). This CDR3 region has 15 residues. Trimming took off 7 bases at V and 4 bases at J, with 14 bases between the two ends. Germline assignment: CDR1 LNHDA and CDR2 SQIVND (reference sequence).

V and J are TRBV10-3 and TRBJ2-7; 9 bases agree with TRBD1. The junction had 15 bases not matched to a gene; V was cut back by 4 bases and J by 5 bases. Per germline, CDR1 ENHRY and CDR2 SYGVKD. This CDR3 spans 17 amino acids. The CDR3 region is CAISGGDRARVYDEQYF. CDR3 bases: TGTGCCATCAGTGGAGGGGACAGGGCGAGGGTCTACGACGAGCAGTACTTC.

The table lists this clone with a few counts. This chain joins TRBV19 and TRBJ2-5; a possible D gene is TRBD2 (6 bases). The length of the CDR3 is 15 residues. In germline, CDR1 is LNHDA, CDR2 SQIVND (reference sequence). Deletions cut 3 bases from V and 5 bases from J, with 16 bases between. CDR3 nucleotides: TGTGCCAGTAGTATCGGAGACGGGAGTGGTGAGACCCAGTACTTC. The encoded protein is CASSIGDGSGETQYF.

The chain has TRBV6-5 and TRBJ1-1; 9 positions match TRBD1. This CDR3 contains 14 residues. After removal of 7 bases from V and 3 bases from J, the junction contained 6 bases not matched to a gene. Germline-derived CDR1 and CDR2 are MNHEY and SVGAGI. CDR3 in DNA: TGTGCCAGCACCTTTAACAGGGGGCACACTGAAGCTTTCTTT. Its protein product is CASTFNRGHTEAFF.

This clone was observed a single time. The rearrangement uses TRBV28 and TRBJ2-1, with 9 bases fitting TRBD1. The junction had 6 bases not matched to a gene; V was cut back by 6 bases and J by 0 bases. Germline CDR1 and CDR2: MDHEN and SYDVKM. The CDR3 has 16 amino acids. The CDR3 bases are TGTGCCAGCAGACCGGGACAGGGAAGCTCCTACAATGAGCAGTTCTTC. Amino acid sequence: CASRPGQGSSYNEQFF.

The chain joins TRBV23-1 to TRBJ2-3; possible D gene TRBD1, 6 bases. TRBV23-1 is an open reading frame, and its role is uncertain. There are 19 residues in the CDR3. V shed 0 bases and J shed 0 bases, with 19 bases lying between them. The CDR3 loop is CASSQSWSRDTASTDTQYF. The DNA for the CDR3 is TGCGCCAGCAGTCAATCGTGGAGTAGGGACACAGCTAGCACAGATACGCAGTATTTT.

This clone was detected a few times. This chain uses TRBV6-2 or TRBV6-3 with TRBJ2-2; 7 bases line up with TRBD2. Per the germline V gene, CDR1 is MNHEY and CDR2 is SVGEGT. The CDR3 covers 17 residues. Trimming removed 3 bases from V and 0 bases from J; junction bases left unmatched: 7. The CDR3 loop reads CASSYLLAATNTGELFF. The CDR3 DNA follows: TGTGCCAGCAGTTATCTGCTAGCGGCTACGAACACCGGGGAGCTGTTTTTT.

The chain recombines TRBV29-1 with TRBJ1-4; D is undetermined. Germline CDR1 SQVTM, CDR2 ANQGSEA. Between the trimmed V and J ends, which lost 6 bases and 5 bases, there was a span of 7 bases. The CDR3 contains 11 residues. This CDR3 is CSVTENEKLFF. The DNA of the CDR3 is TGCAGCGTAACCGAGAATGAAAAACTGTTTTTT. Looking up the rest from reference TRBV29-1 and TRBJ1-4 gives the full variable domain: SAVISQKPSRDICQRGTSLTIQCQVDSQVTMMFWYRQQPGQSLTLIATANQGSEATYESGFVIDKFPISRPNLTFSTLTVSNMSPEDSSIYLCSVTENEKLFFGSGTQLSVL.

This rearrangement joins TRBV21-1 to TRBJ1-4; the table names TRBD1, a call not compared with the DNA. TRBV21-1 is reported as a pseudogene. The CDR3 is 14 amino acids. The CDR3 DNA reads TGTGCCAGCAGCCTAACAGGATCACGGAAGAAACTGTTTTTT. This codes for CASSLTGSRKKLFF.

The gene calls are TRBV3-1 (or the pseudogene TRBV3-2) and TRBJ1-1; D is uncertain. The CDR3 has 15 residues. In germline, CDR1 is LGHDT, CDR2 YNNKEL (reference sequence). Trimming left V 0 bases short and J 10 bases short, with 18 bases between. CDR3 amino acids: CASSQDSTLPTGAFF. CDR3 DNA: TGTGCCAGCAGCCAAGATAGTACCCTGCCCACCGGAGCTTTCTTT.

The chain couples TRBV19 to TRBJ1-4; 8 nucleotides match TRBD1. This CDR3 has 15 amino acids. The junction had 3 bases not matched to a gene; V was cut back by 3 bases and J by 3 bases. Germline loops: CDR1 LNHDA, CDR2 SQIVND (reference sequence). In nucleotides, the CDR3 is TGTGCCAGTAGTATGTGGACAGGGTCTAATGAAAAACTGTTTTTT. It yields the protein CASSMWTGSNEKLFF.

The V gene is TRBV6-1, the J gene TRBJ2-1; D is possibly TRBD2 (5 bases). The CDR3 extends over 13 amino acids. Looked up from germline, CDR1 is MNHNS and CDR2 is SASEGT. V was shortened by 3 bases and J by 6 bases, with 9 bases between the two germline ends. The CDR3 coding sequence is TGTGCCAGCAGTGACACTAGAATCAATGAGCAGTTCTTC. As protein: CASSDTRINEQFF.

V is TRBV27 and J is TRBJ1-3; 9 bases line up with TRBD1. Germline lookup yields CDR1 MNHEY and CDR2 SMNVEV (reference sequence). Losses at the gene ends were 0 bases for V and 6 bases for J; bases not matched to a gene: 3. The CDR3 is 15 residues long. The CDR3 coding sequence is TGTGCCAGCAGTTTATCGGGACAGGGCTTAAACACCATATATTTT. It is translated as CASSLSGQGLNTIYF.

In its sample, this clone was seen a few times. The rearrangement links TRBV7-6 to TRBJ2-1; D is perhaps TRBD1 (6 bases). V lost 2 bases and J lost 5, with 16 bases in between. This CDR3 is built from 16 residues. Germline V gene lookup returns CDR1 SGHVS and CDR2 FNYEAQ. The chain's CDR3 is CASSLQGLIIDNEQFF. The CDR3 DNA reads TGTGCCAGCAGCTTACAGGGGTTAATCATCGACAATGAGCAGTTCTTC.

This rearrangement joins TRBV6-5 to TRBJ1-1; the D is unclear. The CDR3 sequence is 13 residues long. Trimming pared 6 bases from V and 0 bases from J, leaving 8 bases between. Germline V gene data show CDR1 as MNHEY and CDR2 as SVGAGI. The CDR3 DNA sequence: TGTGCCAGCAGCAAGACTGTGAACACTGAAGCTTTCTTT. It encodes CASSKTVNTEAFF.

The CDR3 DNA sequence: TGTGCCAGCACTCCGACAGGGGGTAATTCACCCCTCCACTTT. It yields the protein CASTPTGGNSPLHF. V is TRBV27 and J is TRBJ1-6; 9 bases are shared with TRBD1. V dropped 7 bases and J dropped 6; count of bases not matched to a gene: 4. Germline CDR1 is MNHEY and CDR2 is SMNVEV (reference sequence). This CDR3 has 14 residues.

About this clone: A junction end diverges from the germline sequence, so it may reflect a read error. The CDR3 coding sequence is TGTGCCAGCAGACAAGTGGAGGGAGCGGGGATGGGCACTGAAGCTTTCTTT. Translated: CASRQVEGAGMGTEAFF. The chain couples TRBV3-1 (or the pseudogene TRBV3-2) to TRBJ1-1; D not resolved. Germline V gene sequence: CDR1 LGHDT, CDR2 YNNKEL (reference sequence). CDR3 length: 17 amino acids.

The CDR3 is CASSYGASGNEQFF. CDR3 in DNA: TGTGCCAGCAGTTACGGGGCTAGCGGGAATGAGCAGTTCTTC. The chain employs TRBV6-2 or TRBV6-3 and TRBJ2-1; 8 bases are shared with TRBD2. Germline trimming cut 2 bases from V and 7 bases from J; bases unmatched to any gene: 4. The CDR3 is made up of 14 amino acids. CDR1 is MNHEY, CDR2 SVGEGT, per germline.

This chain uses TRBV7-7 with TRBJ2-1; the match to TRBD2 covers 12 bases. V was pared by 1 base and J by 13 bases, with 5 bases of the junction left unmatched. Germline CDR1 SSHAT, CDR2 FNYEAQ (reference sequence). The CDR3 totals 14 residues. The CDR3 reads CASSLDLAGGPQFF. In DNA, the CDR3 is TGTGCCAGCAGCTTAGATCTAGCGGGAGGGCCTCAGTTCTTC.

CDR3 loop: CAIGTWSNQPQHF. In DNA, the CDR3 is TGTGCCATAGGGACATGGAGCAATCAGCCCCAGCATTTT. The V call is TRBV3-1 (or the pseudogene TRBV3-2), the J call TRBJ1-5; maybe TRBD1 (6 bases). V lost 10 bases to trimming and J lost 1 base, with 11 bases between them. This CDR3 contains 13 residues. From germline, CDR1 is LGHDT and CDR2 YNNKEL (reference sequence).

The chain carries TRBV4-3 and TRBJ1-5; TRBD1 might be the D (5 bases). Trimming stripped 0 bases from V and 7 bases from J, with 16 bases between. This CDR3 spans 16 amino acids. Germline V gene sequence: CDR1 LGHNA, CDR2 YSLEER. The CDR3 region is CASSQDWSRADQPQHF. In DNA form, the CDR3 reads TGCGCCAGCAGCCAAGATTGGTCCAGGGCAGACCAGCCCCAGCATTTT.

The chain employs TRBV7-2 and TRBJ1-5; D perhaps matches TRBD1 (6 bases). The V gene lost 5 bases and the J gene lost 5 bases, with 13 bases spanning the gap. This CDR3 has 14 amino acids. Germline V gives CDR1 SGHTA, CDR2 FQGNSA. The CDR3: CASSRNRVDQPQHF. The CDR3 DNA reads as TGTGCCAGCAGCAGAAACAGGGTCGATCAGCCCCAGCATTTT.